The 5 T cell receptor beta chains listed next were all sequenced from one sample in a study of cytomegalovirus exposure and HLA in healthy donors. Vbeta (60) and Jbeta (13) primers were used in the PCR. Profiling relied on immunoSEQ multiplex PCR, and the TCRdb table lists in-frame clones only, not all of them. The sample has some 41,000 clones, about half seen once. Input material: PBMCs. The receptors originated from a man in his sixties in good health and CMV-seronegative.

The chain employs TRBV30 and TRBJ1-5; D unresolved. The CDR3 totals 14 residues. The germline CDR1 and CDR2 sequences are GTSNPN and SVGIG (reference sequence). V lost 0 bases and J 3 bases, leaving 9 bases between the germline ends. CDR3 residues: CAWSVRTSNQPQHF. CDR3 coding DNA: TGTGCCTGGAGTGTACGGACTTCCAATCAGCCCCAGCATTTT.

The V call is TRBV19, the J call TRBJ1-2; TRBD1 matches 7 bases. Per the germline V gene, CDR1 is LNHDA and CDR2 is SQIVND (reference sequence). The CDR3 extends over 13 amino acids. After removal of 4 bases from V and 4 bases from J, the junction contained 3 bases not matched to a gene. The CDR3, as DNA: TGTGCCAGTAGTACCCGGGACAGCTATGGCTACACCTTC. Translation: CASSTRDSYGYTF.

This rearrangement joins TRBV19 to TRBJ1-4; D may be TRBD1 (5 bases). Trimming took off 4 bases at V and 7 bases at J, with 13 bases between the two ends. Germline V gene lookup returns CDR1 LNHDA and CDR2 SQIVND (reference sequence). CDR3 length: 14 amino acids. In DNA form, the CDR3 reads TGTGCCAGTAGTACCCGGGGGTCTAGTGAAAAACTGTTTTTT. It specifies CASSTRGSSEKLFF.

Only a few counts were recorded for this clone. The V and J genes are TRBV19 and TRBJ1-1; possibly TRBD1 for D (6 bases). The V gene lost 7 bases and the J gene lost 2 bases, with 17 bases spanning the gap. The CDR3 is made up of 15 amino acids. The germline V gene encodes CDR1 LNHDA and CDR2 SQIVND (reference sequence). CDR3: CASKQDSGGNTEAFF. In DNA, the CDR3 is TGTGCCAGTAAACAGGACAGCGGGGGAAACACTGAAGCTTTCTTT.

J is TRBJ2-5 and V is TRBV11-2, with D possibly matching TRBD1 (6 bases). This CDR3 region has 15 residues. The V end lost 6 bases, the J end lost 5 bases, and 19 bases lay between the germline ends. Germline assignment: CDR1 SGHAT and CDR2 FQNNGV. CDR3 DNA: TGTGCCAGCAGGGCCTTAGGGGGTCCAGGGGAGACCCAGTACTTC. Residues: CASRALGGPGETQYF.